What follows are 21 T cell receptor beta chains derived from one specimen sequenced in a study of blood T cell repertoires in COVID-19. Data came from immunoSEQ multiplex PCR; TCRdb stores just in-frame clones and leaves some out. The sample has approximately 84,000 clones; 85% to 90% are singletons. The sequencing sample was made of peripheral blood. These receptors all stem from a human donor with active COVID-19. The donor label of this sample is uncertain.

The V gene is TRBV5-1, the J gene TRBJ2-2; 10 bases are a match to TRBD1. This CDR3 has 18 amino acids. Germline CDR1 reads SGHRS; CDR2 reads YFSETQ. V dropped 1 base and J dropped 7; count of bases not matched to a gene: 13. The CDR3 sequence: CASSLSFRQGAIGGELFF. The DNA of the CDR3 is TGCGCCAGCAGCTTGTCTTTCCGACAGGGGGCAATCGGCGGGGAGCTGTTTTTT.

This clone was recorded once. This rearrangement joins TRBV19 to TRBJ1-5; D is perhaps TRBD1 (6 bases). The ends were cut back, 5 bases at V and 4 bases at J, with 9 bases in the middle. CDR3 length equals 13 residues. The germline V gene encodes CDR1 LNHDA and CDR2 SQIVND (reference sequence). The CDR3 spells CASSGQKNQPQHF. The CDR3 region has the DNA TGTGCCAGTAGTGGACAGAAGAATCAGCCCCAGCATTTT.

J is TRBJ2-7 and V is TRBV21-1; the tabulated D call, TRBD1, remains unverified against the DNA. TRBV21-1 is noted as a pseudogene. The CDR3 sequence is 14 residues long. The CDR3 sequence: CASSKRYRTYEQYF. The CDR3 nucleotides read TGTGCCAGCAGCAAAAGATACAGAACCTACGAGCAGTACTTC.

A note on this clone: The DNA is left out, because the CDR3 cannot be placed on it with certainty; the CDR3 is given as TCRdb lists it. Other nucleotide sequences from this sample produce the same CDR3. This chain links TRBV6-2 or TRBV6-3 with TRBJ2-2; the table's D call TRBD2 went unverified against the DNA. Per germline, CDR1 MNHEY and CDR2 SVGEGT. The CDR3 is 11 amino acids long, termini counted. The CDR3 loop reads CASSSSGELFF.

The rearrangement uses TRBV2 and TRBJ2-2, with 8 positions matching TRBD1. Trimming cost V 0 bases and J 4 bases; bases outside gene matches: 4. The germline V gene encodes CDR1 SNHLY and CDR2 FYNNEI. This CDR3 is 16 amino acids long. CDR3 amino acids: CASSEAGQGGTGELFF. In DNA, the CDR3 is TGTGCCAGCAGTGAAGCAGGACAGGGAGGCACCGGGGAGCTGTTTTTT.

The chain links TRBV5-6 to TRBJ2-1; 9 bases line up with TRBD2. The CDR3 is 16 residues long. V was clipped by 0 bases and J by 3 bases; unmatched bases: 4. Germline CDR1 and CDR2: SGHDT and YYEEEE. For the CDR3, the DNA is TGTGCCAGCAGCTTGGGCACTAGCGGGTTCTACAATGAGCAGTTCTTC. Its protein product is CASSLGTSGFYNEQFF.

This chain joins TRBV5-5 and TRBJ2-1; a possible D gene is TRBD1 (6 bases). Between the trimmed V and J ends, which lost 3 bases and 0 bases, there was a span of 13 bases. This CDR3 region has 16 residues. Germline CDR1 and CDR2: SGHKS and YYEKEE (reference sequence). This CDR3 reads CASSSFQGSSYNEQFF. CDR3 DNA: TGTGCCAGCAGCTCATTCCAGGGGAGCTCCTACAATGAGCAGTTCTTC.

The chain couples TRBV2 to TRBJ2-1, with 7 positions matching TRBD2. The V segment lost 4 bases and the J segment 0 bases; nucleotides outside the gene matches: 6. The germline gives CDR1 SNHLY, CDR2 FYNNEI. The CDR3 loop spans 16 amino acids. The CDR3 loop reads CASSGAGTISYNEQFF. CDR3 DNA: TGTGCCAGCAGTGGAGCCGGGACTATCTCCTACAATGAGCAGTTCTTC. Full variable domain (rest looked up from reference TRBV2 and TRBJ2-1): EPEVTQTPSHQVTQMGQEVILRCVPISNHLYFYWYRQILGQKVEFLVSFYNNEISEKSEIFDDQFSVERPDGSNFTLKIRSTKLEDSAMYFCASSGAGTISYNEQFFGPGTRLTVL.

This chain joins TRBV5-1 and TRBJ2-5; D may be TRBD2 (6 bases). CDR1 SGHRS and CDR2 YFSETQ come from the germline V gene. Trimming cost V 2 bases and J 2 bases, with 13 bases left between them. The CDR3 covers 15 residues. The CDR3 nucleotides read TGCGCCAGCAGCTTTTTTTCTAGCGAACAAGAGACCCAGTACTTC. Its translation: CASSFFSSEQETQYF.

CDR3 region: CASSLDASLNTGELFF. CDR3 nucleotide sequence: TGTGCCAGCAGCTTGGACGCGTCATTGAACACCGGGGAGCTGTTTTTT. J is TRBJ2-2 and V is TRBV5-4; D not certain. Germline CDR1 SGHNT, CDR2 YYREEE (reference sequence). V was cut by 0 bases and J by 1 base, with 10 bases left in between. This CDR3 contains 16 residues.

The rearrangement joins TRBV7-9 to TRBJ2-3; no firm D call. The germline V and J ends were trimmed by 3 bases and 0 bases, with 7 bases remaining between them. Per the germline V gene, CDR1 is SEHNR and CDR2 is FQNEAQ (reference sequence). CDR3 size: 14 residues. DNA of the CDR3: TGTGCCAGCAGCTTCACCAGGAGCACAGATACGCAGTATTTT. Translated: CASSFTRSTDTQYF.

The V call is TRBV4-3, the J call TRBJ1-4, with TRBD1 identical over 8 bases. The CDR3 has 16 residues. Germline V CDR1 and CDR2: LGHNA, YSLEER. J gave up 5 bases and V 2 bases, and 7 bases lay outside the gene matches. The chain's CDR3 is CASSQLRDRQNEKLFF. The DNA of the CDR3 is TGCGCCAGCAGCCAACTCAGGGACAGGCAAAATGAAAAACTGTTTTTT.

This clone came up once. The rearrangement links TRBV10-2 to TRBJ2-7; D possibly corresponds to TRBD2 (7 bases). Trimming removed 6 bases at V and 2 bases at J, with 17 bases between. The CDR3 length is 15 residues. In germline, CDR1 is WSHSY, CDR2 SAAADI. CDR3 sequence reads: CASRSGLGGPYEQYF. CDR3 coding DNA: TGCGCCAGCAGGAGTGGGCTCGGGGGGCCCTACGAGCAGTACTTC.

The chain combines TRBV6-5 with TRBJ1-2; D is possibly TRBD1 (6 bases). The germline V and J ends were trimmed by 0 bases and 3 bases, with 14 bases remaining between them. CDR3 length equals 16 residues. Germline V gene sequence: CDR1 MNHEY, CDR2 SVGAGI. The CDR3 DNA follows: TGTGCCAGCAGTTACTCGAGGGGGACGGTATACTATGGCTACACCTTC. Protein sequence: CASSYSRGTVYYGYTF.

V usage is TRBV4-2 and J usage is TRBJ1-2; the match to TRBD1 covers 7 bases. V lost 3 bases to trimming and J lost 4 bases; unmatched junction nucleotides: 14. Germline CDR1 reads LGHNA; CDR2 reads YNFKEQ. The length of the CDR3 is 17 residues. The CDR3 coding sequence is TGTGCCAGCAGCCAGGCAGGGACAGACCCGCGGTTCTATGGCTACACCTTC. Translated, it gives CASSQAGTDPRFYGYTF.

CDR3 residues: CASSLGREQYF. CDR3 DNA sequence: TGTGCCAGCAGTTTAGGTCGGGAGCAGTACTTC. J is TRBJ2-7 and V is TRBV28; D unresolved. CDR3 length: 11 amino acids. CDR1 and CDR2 (germline): MDHEN, SYDVKM. The V end lost 2 bases, the J end lost 7 bases, and 6 bases lay between the germline ends.

This chain joins TRBV7-9 and TRBJ2-5; 8 nucleotides agree with TRBD1. CDR3 length equals 15 residues. CDR1 is SEHNR, CDR2 FQNEAQ, per germline (reference sequence). V lost 10 bases to trimming and J lost 5 bases; unmatched junction nucleotides: 15. Here the CDR3 DNA reads TGTGCCACCCATAACACAGCCAGGGGGCCGGAGACCCAGTACTTC. Protein sequence: CATHNTARGPETQYF. The full variable domain, its missing parts supplied by reference TRBV7-9 and TRBJ2-5, is DTGVSQNPRHKITKRGQNVTFRCDPISEHNRLYWYRQTLGQGPEFLTYFQNEAQLEKSRLLSDRFSAERPKGSFSTLEIQRTEQGDSAMYLCATHNTARGPETQYFGPGTRLLVL.

The rearrangement joins TRBV12-5 to TRBJ1-4; 8 bases map to TRBD1. This CDR3 spans 14 amino acids. Unmatched junction bases numbered 4, after V lost 5 bases and J lost 5 bases. CDR1 and CDR2 (germline): LGHNT, FRNRAP. The CDR3 nucleotides read TGTGCTAGTGGTCTCGGGACAGGAAATGAAAAACTGTTTTTT. This codes for CASGLGTGNEKLFF.

The chain joins TRBV6-5 to TRBJ2-7, with 8 bases fitting TRBD1. This CDR3 is 15 amino acids long. Germline V lookup: CDR1 MNHEY, CDR2 SVGAGI. Trimming at V came to 2 bases and at J to 3 bases, leaving 6 bases not matched to a gene. The CDR3 loop reads CASSYLRGQGYEQYF. The CDR3 DNA reads TGTGCCAGCAGTTACCTACGAGGACAGGGCTACGAGCAGTACTTC.

The J gene is TRBJ1-1, the V gene TRBV7-2; 8 bases line up with TRBD1. The J segment lost 2 bases and the V segment lost 6 bases, leaving 2 bases of the junction unmatched. Germline values: CDR1 SGHTA, CDR2 FQGNSA. The length of the CDR3 is 13 residues. Written as DNA, the CDR3 is TGTGCCAGCAGTGGACAGGGTAACACTGAAGCTTTCTTT. Its protein product is CASSGQGNTEAFF.

The CDR3 nucleotides read TGTGCCAGCAGCCTCCGGGGGACAAACATTCAGTACTTC. Its protein is CASSLRGTNIQYF. The chain is built from TRBV12-3 or TRBV12-4 and TRBJ2-4, with D possibly TRBD2 on 6 matching bases. The CDR3 contains 13 residues. Trimming removed 6 bases from V and 6 bases from J, with 12 bases in between.